This T cell receptor beta chain was sequenced for a study of cytomegalovirus exposure and HLA in healthy donors. General study findings and limits: Highly shared sequence variants in one cluster were likely a sequencing artifact.

PCR primers comprised 60 Vbeta and 13 Jbeta primers. The data were produced by immunoSEQ multiplex PCR, yet TCRdb's version contains in-frame clones alone and is incomplete. Of 65,000 to 95,000 clones detected, roughly four fifths appear once; the ten largest clones hold under 15%. The V and J ends lost 4 bases and 7 bases respectively, with 17 bases between them. Germline-derived CDR1 and CDR2 are SGHTS and YDEGEE. The CDR3 runs 15 residues. For this clone: What it binds is not known.

The chain carries TRBV5-8 and TRBJ2-2, with D possibly TRBD1 on 6 matching bases. The receptor was derived from a human donor in good health. The material sequenced was PBMCs. The CDR3 sequence is CASSPRGPRDGELFF. CDR3 in DNA: TGTGCCAGCAGCCCCAGGGGCCCTCGGGACGGGGAGCTGTTTTTT.